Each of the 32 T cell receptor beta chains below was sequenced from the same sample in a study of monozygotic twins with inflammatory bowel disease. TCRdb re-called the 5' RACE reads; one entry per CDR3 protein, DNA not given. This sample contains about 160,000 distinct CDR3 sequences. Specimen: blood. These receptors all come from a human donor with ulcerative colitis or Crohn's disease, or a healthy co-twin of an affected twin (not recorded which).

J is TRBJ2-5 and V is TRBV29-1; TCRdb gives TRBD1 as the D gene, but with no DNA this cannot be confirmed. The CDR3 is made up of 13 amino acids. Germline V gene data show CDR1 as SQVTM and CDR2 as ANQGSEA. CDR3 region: CSAQAGGMKTQYF.

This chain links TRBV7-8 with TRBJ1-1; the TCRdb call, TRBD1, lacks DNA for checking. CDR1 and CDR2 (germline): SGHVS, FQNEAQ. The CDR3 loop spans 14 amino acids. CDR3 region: CASSKGPYRTEAFF.

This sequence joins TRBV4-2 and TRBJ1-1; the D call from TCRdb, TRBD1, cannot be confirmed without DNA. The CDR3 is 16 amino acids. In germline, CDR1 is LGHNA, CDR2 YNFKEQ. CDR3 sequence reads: CASSPTGAFMNTEAFF.

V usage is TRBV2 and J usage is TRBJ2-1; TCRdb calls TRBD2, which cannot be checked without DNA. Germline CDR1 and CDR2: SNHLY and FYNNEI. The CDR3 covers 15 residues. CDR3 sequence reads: CASSTIAGVGNEQFF.

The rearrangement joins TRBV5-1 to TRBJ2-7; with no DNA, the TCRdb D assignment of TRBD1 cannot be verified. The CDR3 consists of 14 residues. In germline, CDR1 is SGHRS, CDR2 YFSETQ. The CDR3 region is CASSPAWGDYEQYF.

The CDR3 region is CATKESLNTEAFF. This chain connects TRBV15 to TRBJ1-1. This CDR3 spans 13 amino acids. CDR1 is LNHNV and CDR2 is YYDKDF in the germline V gene (reference sequence).

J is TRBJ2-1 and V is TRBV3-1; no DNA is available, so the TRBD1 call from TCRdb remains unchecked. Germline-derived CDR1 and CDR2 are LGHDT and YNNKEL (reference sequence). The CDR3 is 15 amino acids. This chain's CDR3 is CASSRGESGYNEQFF.

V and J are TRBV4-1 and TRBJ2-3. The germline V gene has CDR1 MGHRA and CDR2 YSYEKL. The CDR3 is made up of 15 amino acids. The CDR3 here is CASSLFRQSTDTQYF.

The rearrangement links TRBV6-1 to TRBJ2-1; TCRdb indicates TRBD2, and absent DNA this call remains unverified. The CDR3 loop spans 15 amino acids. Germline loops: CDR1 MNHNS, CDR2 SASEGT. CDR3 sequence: CASSPTWGLDNEQFF.

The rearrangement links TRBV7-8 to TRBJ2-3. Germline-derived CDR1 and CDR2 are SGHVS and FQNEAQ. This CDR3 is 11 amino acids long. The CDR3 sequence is CASSSPDTQYF.

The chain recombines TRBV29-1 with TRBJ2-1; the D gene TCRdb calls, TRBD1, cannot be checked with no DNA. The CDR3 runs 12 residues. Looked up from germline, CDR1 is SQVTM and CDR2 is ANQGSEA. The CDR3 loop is CSAGTAGGEQFF.

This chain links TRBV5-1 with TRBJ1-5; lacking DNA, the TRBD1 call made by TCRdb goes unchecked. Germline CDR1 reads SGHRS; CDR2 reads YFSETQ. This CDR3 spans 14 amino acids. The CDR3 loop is CASSFGTGDQPQHF.

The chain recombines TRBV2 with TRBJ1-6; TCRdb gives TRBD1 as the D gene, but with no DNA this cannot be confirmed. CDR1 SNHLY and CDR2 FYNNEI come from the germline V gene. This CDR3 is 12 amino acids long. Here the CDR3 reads CASNRADSPLHF.

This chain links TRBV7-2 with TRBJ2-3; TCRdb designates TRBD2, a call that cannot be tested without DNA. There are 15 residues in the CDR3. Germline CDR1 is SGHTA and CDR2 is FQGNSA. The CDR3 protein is CASSPRPSVRDTQYF.

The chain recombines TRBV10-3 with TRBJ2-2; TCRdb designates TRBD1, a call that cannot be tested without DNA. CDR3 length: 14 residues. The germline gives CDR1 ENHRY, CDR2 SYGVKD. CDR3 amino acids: CAVTQGAGTGELFF.

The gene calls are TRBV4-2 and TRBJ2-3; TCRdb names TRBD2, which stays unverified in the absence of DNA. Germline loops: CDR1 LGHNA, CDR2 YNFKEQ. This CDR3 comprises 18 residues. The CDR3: CASSARTSGRPATDTQYF.

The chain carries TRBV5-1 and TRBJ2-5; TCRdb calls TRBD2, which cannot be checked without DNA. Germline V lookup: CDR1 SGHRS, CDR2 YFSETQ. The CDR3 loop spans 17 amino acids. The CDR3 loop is CASSLEPAGPNKKTQYF. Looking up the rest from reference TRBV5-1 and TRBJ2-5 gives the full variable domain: KAGVTQTPRYLIKTRGQQVTLSCSPISGHRSVSWYQQTPGQGLQFLFEYFSETQRNKGNFPGRFSGRQFSNSRSEMNVSTLELGDSALYLCASSLEPAGPNKKTQYFGPGTRLLVL.

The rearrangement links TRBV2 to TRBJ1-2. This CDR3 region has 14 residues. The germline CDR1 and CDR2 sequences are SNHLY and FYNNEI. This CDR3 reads CASSVRRGEDGYTF. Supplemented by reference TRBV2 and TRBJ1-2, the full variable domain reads EPEVTQTPSHQVTQMGQEVILRCVPISNHLYFYWYRQILGQKVEFLVSFYNNEISEKSEIFDDQFSVERPDGSNFTLKIRSTKLEDSAMYFCASSVRRGEDGYTFGSGTRLTVV.

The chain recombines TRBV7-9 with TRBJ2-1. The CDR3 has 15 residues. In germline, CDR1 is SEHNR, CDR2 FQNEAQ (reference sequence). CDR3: CASSSLESSYNEQFF.

The CDR3 loop reads CASSFPRSAESSYEQYF. The rearrangement joins TRBV5-1 to TRBJ2-7; no DNA is available, so the TRBD2 call from TCRdb remains unchecked. The CDR3 consists of 17 residues. In germline, CDR1 is SGHRS, CDR2 YFSETQ.

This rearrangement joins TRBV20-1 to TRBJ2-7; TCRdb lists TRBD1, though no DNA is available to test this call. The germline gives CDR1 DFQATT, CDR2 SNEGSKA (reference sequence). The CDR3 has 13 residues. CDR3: CSARSPQGAGLDF.

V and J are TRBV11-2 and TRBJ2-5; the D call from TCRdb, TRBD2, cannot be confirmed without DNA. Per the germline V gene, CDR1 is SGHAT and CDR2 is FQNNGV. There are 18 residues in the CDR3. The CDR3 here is CASSWGTSGYPPKETQYF.

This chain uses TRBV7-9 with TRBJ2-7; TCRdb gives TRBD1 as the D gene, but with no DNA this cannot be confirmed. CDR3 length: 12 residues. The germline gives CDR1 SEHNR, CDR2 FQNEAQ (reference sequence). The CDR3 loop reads CASSPSGRGQYF.

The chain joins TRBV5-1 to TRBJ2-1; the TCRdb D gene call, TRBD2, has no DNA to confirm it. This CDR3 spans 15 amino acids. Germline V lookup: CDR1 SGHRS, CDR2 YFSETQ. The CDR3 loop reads CASSLPLAGRDEQFF.

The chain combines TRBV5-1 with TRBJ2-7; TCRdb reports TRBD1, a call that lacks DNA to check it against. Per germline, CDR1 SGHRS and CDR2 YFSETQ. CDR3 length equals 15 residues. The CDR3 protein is CASTWGRRGGNEQYF.

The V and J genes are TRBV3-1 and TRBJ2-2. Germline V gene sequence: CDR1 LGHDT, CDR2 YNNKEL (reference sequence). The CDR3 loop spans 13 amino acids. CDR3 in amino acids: CASSPGRNGELFF.

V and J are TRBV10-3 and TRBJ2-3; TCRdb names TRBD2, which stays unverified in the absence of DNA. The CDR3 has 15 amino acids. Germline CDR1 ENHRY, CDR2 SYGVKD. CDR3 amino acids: CAISEGSGKTDTQYF.

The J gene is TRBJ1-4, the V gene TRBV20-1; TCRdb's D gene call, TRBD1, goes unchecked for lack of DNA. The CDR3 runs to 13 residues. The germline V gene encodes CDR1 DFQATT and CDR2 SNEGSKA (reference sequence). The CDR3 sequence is CSAQGEAVGKLFF.

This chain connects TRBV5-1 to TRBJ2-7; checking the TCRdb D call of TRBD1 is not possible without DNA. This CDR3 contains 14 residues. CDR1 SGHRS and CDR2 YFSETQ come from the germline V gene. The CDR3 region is CASSNDRGQDEQYF.

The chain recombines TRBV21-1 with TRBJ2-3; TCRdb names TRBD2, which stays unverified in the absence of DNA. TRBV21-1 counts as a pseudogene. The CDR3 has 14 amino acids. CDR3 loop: CATPRLVGTDTQYF.

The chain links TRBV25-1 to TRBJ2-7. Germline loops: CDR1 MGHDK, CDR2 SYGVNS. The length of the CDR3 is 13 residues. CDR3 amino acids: CASTPGDLYEQYF.

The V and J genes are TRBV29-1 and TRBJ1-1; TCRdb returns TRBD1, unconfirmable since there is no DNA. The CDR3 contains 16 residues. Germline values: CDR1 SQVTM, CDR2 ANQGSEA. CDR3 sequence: CSVEDLRTGWNTEAFF.